Sequencing of this T cell receptor (beta chain) was carried out in a study of T cell responses to AZD1222 COVID-19 vaccine. TCRdb's table, derived via immunoSEQ multiplex PCR, lists solely in-frame clones and lacks some. The listing records about 140,000 clones. CDR1 and CDR2 from the germline V gene are SGHTA and FQGNSA. The V end was cut by 1 base, the J end by 4 bases, with 19 bases between. The CDR3 spans 17 residues. In regard to this clone: The antigen remains unidentified.

Findings of the study overall: The donor cohort was predominantly white British with a female majority, and clonal diversity may have been underestimated. Along spike, vaccine-associated CD4 TCRs were found throughout, with dominance at 160-218 and 743-854. Baseline serology detected seropositivity in only five or six AZD1222 recipients.

The sequenced sample consisted of peripheral blood. The rearrangement uses TRBV7-2 and TRBJ2-5, with D possibly matching TRBD1 (6 bases). The sequence was collected from an adult in good health. Here the CDR3 reads CASSLDGTRPGSETQYF. The CDR3 DNA follows: TGTGCCAGCAGCTTAGACGGGACACGGCCCGGGTCAGAGACCCAGTACTTC. Based on the CDR3 plus reference TRBV7-2 and TRBJ2-5, the full variable domain is GAGVSQSPSNKVTEKGKDVELRCDPISGHTALYWYRQSLGQGLEFLIYFQGNSAPDKSGLPSDRFSAERTGGSVSTLTIQRTQQEDSAVYLCASSLDGTRPGSETQYFGPGTRLLVL.